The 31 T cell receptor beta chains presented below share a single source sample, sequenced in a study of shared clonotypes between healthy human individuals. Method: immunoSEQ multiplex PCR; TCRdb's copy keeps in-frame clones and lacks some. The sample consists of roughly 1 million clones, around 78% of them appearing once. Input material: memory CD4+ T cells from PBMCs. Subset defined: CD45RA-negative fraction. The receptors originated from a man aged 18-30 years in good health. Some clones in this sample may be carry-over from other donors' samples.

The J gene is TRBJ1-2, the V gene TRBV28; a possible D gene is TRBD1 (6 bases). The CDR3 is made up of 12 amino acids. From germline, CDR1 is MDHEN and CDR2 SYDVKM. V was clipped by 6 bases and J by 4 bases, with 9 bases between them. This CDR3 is CASREGGYGYTF. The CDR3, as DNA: TGTGCCAGCAGGGAAGGGGGCTATGGCTACACCTTC.

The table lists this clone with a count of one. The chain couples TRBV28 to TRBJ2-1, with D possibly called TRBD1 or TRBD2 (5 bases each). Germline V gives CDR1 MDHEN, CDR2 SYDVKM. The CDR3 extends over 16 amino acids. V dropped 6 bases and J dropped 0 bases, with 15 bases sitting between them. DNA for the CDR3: TGTGCCAGCAGCAGAGGGACGGCAAGCTCCTACAATGAGCAGTTCTTC. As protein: CASSRGTASSYNEQFF.

The CDR3 nucleotides are TGTGCCTGGATGACGTTGCGGGATCGAACCTCCTACAATGAGCAGTTCTTC. Protein product: CAWMTLRDRTSYNEQFF. The J gene is TRBJ2-1, the V gene TRBV30; a weak D match, TRBD2 (6 bases). With 4 bases removed from V and 0 bases from J, the gap between germline ends came to 19 bases. Germline-derived CDR1 and CDR2 are GTSNPN and SVGIG (reference sequence). This CDR3 is built from 17 residues.

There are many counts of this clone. The CDR3 protein is CASSQAPPANSGNTIYF. In DNA, the CDR3 is TGCGCCAGCAGCCAAGCCCCCCCAGCGAACTCTGGAAACACCATATATTTT. The V gene is TRBV4-1, the J gene TRBJ1-3; D call uncertain. The germline V gene encodes CDR1 MGHRA and CDR2 YSYEKL. The CDR3 has 17 residues. Trimming took off 1 base at V and 0 bases at J, with 13 bases between the two ends.

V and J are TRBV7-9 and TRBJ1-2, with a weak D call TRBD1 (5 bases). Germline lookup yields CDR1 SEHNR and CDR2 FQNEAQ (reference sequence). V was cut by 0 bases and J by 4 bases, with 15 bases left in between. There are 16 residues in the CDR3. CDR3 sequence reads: CASSLALPLGGYGYTF. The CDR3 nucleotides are TGTGCCAGCAGCTTAGCGCTCCCGCTTGGGGGCTATGGCTACACCTTC.

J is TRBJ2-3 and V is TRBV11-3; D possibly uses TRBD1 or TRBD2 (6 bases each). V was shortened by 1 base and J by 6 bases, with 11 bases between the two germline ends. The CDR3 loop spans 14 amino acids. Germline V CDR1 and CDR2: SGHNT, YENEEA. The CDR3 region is CASSLGGADDTQYF. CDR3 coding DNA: TGTGCCAGCAGCTTAGGGGGGGCGGACGATACGCAGTATTTT.

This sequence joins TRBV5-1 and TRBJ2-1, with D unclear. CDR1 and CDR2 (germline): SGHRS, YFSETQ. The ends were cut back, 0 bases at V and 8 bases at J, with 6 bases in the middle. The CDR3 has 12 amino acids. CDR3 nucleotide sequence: TGCGCCAGCAGCTTGGAATTGGATGAGCAGTTCTTC. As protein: CASSLELDEQFF.

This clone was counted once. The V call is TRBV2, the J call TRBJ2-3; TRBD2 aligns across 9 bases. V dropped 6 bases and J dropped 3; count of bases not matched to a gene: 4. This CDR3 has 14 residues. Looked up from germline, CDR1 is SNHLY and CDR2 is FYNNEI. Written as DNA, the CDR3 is TGTGCCAGCAGGCCGGGACTAGCTACAGATACGCAGTATTTT. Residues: CASRPGLATDTQYF.

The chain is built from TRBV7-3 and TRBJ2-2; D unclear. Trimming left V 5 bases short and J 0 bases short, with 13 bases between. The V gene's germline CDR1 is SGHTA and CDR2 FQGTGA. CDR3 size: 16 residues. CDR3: CASSLSSTPNTGELFF. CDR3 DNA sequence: TGTGCCAGCAGCCTTTCATCCACTCCGAACACCGGGGAGCTGTTTTTT.

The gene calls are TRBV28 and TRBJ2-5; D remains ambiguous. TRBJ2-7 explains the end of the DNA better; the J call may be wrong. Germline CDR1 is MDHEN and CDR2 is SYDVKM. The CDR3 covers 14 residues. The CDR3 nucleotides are TGTGCCAGCAGGTCCGGGCTCCGACCCTACGAGCAGTACTTC. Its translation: CASRSGLRPYEQYF.

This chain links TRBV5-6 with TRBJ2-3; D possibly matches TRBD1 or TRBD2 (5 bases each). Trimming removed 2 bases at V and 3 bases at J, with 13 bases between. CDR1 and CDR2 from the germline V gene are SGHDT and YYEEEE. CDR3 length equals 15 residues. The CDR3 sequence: CASSFEGSRTDTQYF. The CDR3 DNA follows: TGTGCCAGCAGCTTTGAGGGGAGTCGGACAGATACGCAGTATTTT.

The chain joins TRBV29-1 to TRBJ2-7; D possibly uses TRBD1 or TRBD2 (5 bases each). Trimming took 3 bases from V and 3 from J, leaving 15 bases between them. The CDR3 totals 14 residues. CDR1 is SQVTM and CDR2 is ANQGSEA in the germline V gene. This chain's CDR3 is CSVEAGTDGYEQYF. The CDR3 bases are TGCAGCGTTGAGGCCGGGACCGACGGCTACGAGCAGTACTTC.

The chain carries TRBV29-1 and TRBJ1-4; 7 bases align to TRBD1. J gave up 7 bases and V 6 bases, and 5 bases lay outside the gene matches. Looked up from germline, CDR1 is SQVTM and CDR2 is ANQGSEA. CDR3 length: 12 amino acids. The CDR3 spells CSVQGFTEKLFF. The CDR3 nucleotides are TGCAGCGTACAGGGGTTCACTGAAAAACTGTTTTTT.

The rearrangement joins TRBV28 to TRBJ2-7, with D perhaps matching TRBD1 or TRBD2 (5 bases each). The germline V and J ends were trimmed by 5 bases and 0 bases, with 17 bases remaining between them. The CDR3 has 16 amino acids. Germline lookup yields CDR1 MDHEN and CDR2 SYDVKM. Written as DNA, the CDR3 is TGTGCCAGCAGTCTTTTCTCATCAGGGAGCTCCTACGAGCAGTACTTC. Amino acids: CASSLFSSGSSYEQYF.

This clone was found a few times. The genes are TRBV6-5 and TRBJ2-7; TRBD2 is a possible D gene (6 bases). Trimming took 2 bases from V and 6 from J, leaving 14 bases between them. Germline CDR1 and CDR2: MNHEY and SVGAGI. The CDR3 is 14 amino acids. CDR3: CASSYLVGGGEQYF. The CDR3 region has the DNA TGTGCCAGCAGTTACCTCGTGGGGGGAGGCGAGCAGTACTTC.

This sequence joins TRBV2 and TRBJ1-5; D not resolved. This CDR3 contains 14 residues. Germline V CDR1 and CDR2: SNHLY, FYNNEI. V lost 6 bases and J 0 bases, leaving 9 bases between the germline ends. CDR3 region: CASRSGNSNQPQHF. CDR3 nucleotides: TGTGCCAGCAGGTCGGGGAATAGCAATCAGCCCCAGCATTTT. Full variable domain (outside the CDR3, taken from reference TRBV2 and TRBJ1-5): EPEVTQTPSHQVTQMGQEVILRCVPISNHLYFYWYRQILGQKVEFLVSFYNNEISEKSEIFDDQFSVERPDGSNFTLKIRSTKLEDSAMYFCASRSGNSNQPQHFGDGTRLSIL.

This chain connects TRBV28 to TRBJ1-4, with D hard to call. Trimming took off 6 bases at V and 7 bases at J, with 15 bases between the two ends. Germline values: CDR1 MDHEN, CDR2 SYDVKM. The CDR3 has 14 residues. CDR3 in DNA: TGTGCCAGCAGCCCCCCCTCCCCCGGTGAAAAACTGTTTTTT. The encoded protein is CASSPPSPGEKLFF. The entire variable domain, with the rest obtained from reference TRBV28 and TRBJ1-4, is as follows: DVKVTQSSRYLVKRTGEKVFLECVQDMDHENMFWYRQDPGLGLRLIYFSYDVKMKEKGDIPEGYSVSREKKERFSLILESASTNQTSMYLCASSPPSPGEKLFFGSGTQLSVL.

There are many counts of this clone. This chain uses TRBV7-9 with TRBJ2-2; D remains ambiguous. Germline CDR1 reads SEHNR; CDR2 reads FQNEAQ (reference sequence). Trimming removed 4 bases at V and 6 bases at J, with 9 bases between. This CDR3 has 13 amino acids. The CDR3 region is CASSYIEAGELFF. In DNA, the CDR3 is TGTGCCAGCAGCTACATAGAGGCCGGGGAGCTGTTTTTT. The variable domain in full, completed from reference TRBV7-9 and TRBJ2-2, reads DTGVSQNPRHKITKRGQNVTFRCDPISEHNRLYWYRQTLGQGPEFLTYFQNEAQLEKSRLLSDRFSAERPKGSFSTLEIQRTEQGDSAMYLCASSYIEAGELFFGEGSRLTVL.

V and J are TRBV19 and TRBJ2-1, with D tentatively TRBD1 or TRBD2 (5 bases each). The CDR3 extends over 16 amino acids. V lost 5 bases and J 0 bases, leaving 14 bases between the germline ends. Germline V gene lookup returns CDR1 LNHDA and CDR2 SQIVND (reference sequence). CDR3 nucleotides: TGTGCCAGTAGTGGCCGGGACGCCAGCTCCTACAATGAGCAGTTCTTC. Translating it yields CASSGRDASSYNEQFF.

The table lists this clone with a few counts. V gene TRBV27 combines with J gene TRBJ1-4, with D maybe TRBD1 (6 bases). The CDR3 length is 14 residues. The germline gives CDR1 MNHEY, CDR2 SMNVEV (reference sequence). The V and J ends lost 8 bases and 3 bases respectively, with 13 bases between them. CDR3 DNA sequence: TGTGCCAGCTCGAGGACAGATTCTAATGAAAAACTGTTTTTT. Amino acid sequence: CASSRTDSNEKLFF.

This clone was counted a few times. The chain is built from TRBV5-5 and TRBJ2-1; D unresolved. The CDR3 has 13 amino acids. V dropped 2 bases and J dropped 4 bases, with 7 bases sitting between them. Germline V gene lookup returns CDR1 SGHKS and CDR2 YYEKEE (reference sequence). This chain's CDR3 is CASSFGPYNEQFF. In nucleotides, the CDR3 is TGTGCCAGCAGCTTTGGACCTTACAATGAGCAGTTCTTC. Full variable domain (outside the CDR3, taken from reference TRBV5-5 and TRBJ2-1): DAGVTQSPTHLIKTRGQQVTLRCSPISGHKSVSWYQQVLGQGPQFIFQYYEKEERGRGNFPDRFSARQFPNYSSELNVNALLLGDSALYLCASSFGPYNEQFFGPGTRLTVL.

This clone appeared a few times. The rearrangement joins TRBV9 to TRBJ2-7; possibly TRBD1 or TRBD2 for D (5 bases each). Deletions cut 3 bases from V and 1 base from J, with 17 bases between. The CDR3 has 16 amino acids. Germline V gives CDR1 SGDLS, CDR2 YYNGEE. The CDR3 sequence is CASSAGWGGGSYEQYF. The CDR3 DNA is TGTGCCAGCAGCGCAGGTTGGGGCGGCGGGTCCTACGAGCAGTACTTC.

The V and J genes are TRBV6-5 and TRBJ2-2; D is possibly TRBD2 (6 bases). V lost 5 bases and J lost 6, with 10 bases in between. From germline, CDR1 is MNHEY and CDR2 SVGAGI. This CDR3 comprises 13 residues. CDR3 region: CASSGAGPGELFF. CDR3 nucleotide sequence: TGTGCCAGCAGTGGGGCGGGGCCCGGGGAGCTGTTTTTT.

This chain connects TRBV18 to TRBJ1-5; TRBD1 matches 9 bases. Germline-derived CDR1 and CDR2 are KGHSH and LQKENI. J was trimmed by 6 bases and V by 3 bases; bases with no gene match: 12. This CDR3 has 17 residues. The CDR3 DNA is TGTGCCAGCTCACCCCGGGACAGGGCGACCCCTCCTCAGCCCCAGCATTTT. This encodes CASSPRDRATPPQPQHF.

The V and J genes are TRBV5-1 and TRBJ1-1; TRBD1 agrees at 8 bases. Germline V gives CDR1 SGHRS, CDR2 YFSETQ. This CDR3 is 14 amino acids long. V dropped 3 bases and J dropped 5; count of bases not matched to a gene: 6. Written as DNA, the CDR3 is TGCGCCAGCAGCTCCGCGACAGGGGATACTGAAGCTTTCTTT. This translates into CASSSATGDTEAFF.

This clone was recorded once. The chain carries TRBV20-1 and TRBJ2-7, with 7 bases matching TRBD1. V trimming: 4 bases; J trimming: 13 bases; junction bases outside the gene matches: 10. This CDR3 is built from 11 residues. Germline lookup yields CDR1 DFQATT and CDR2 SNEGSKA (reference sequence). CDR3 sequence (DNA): TGCAGTGCTAATTACCGGGACAGCCCTTACTTC. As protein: CSANYRDSPYF.

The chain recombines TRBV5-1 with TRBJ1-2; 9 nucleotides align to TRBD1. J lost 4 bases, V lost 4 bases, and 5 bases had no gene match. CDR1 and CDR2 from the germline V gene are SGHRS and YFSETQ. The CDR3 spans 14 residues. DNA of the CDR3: TGCGCCAGCAGCCCCACAGGGGGCTCCTATGGCTACACCTTC. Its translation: CASSPTGGSYGYTF.

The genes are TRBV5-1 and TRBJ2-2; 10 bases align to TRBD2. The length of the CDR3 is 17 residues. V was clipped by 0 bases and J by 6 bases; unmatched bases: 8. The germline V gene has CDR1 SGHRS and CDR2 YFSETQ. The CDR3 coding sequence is TGCGCCAGCAGCTTGGGGCTAGCGGGAGAAGGGCCCGGGGAGCTGTTTTTT. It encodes CASSLGLAGEGPGELFF.

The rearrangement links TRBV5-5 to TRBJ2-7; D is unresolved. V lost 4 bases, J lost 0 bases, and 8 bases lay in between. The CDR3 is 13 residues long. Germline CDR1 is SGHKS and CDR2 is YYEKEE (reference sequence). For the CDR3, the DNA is TGTGCCAGCAGCCCCCTATCCTCCTACGAGCAGTACTTC. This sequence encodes CASSPLSSYEQYF. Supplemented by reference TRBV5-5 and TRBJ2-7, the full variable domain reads DAGVTQSPTHLIKTRGQQVTLRCSPISGHKSVSWYQQVLGQGPQFIFQYYEKEERGRGNFPDRFSARQFPNYSSELNVNALLLGDSALYLCASSPLSSYEQYFGPGTRLTVT.

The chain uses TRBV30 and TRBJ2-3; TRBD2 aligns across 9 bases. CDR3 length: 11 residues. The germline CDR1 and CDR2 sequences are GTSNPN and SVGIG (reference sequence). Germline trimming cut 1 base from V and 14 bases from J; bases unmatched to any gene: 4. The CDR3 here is CAWSALAGRYF. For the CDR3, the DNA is TGTGCCTGGAGTGCCCTAGCGGGACGGTATTTT.

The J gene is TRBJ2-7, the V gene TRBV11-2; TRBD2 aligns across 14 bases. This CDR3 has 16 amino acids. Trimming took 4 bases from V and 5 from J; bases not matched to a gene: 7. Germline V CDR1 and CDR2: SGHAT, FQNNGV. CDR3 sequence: CASSSRLAGGLHEQYF. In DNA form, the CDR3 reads TGTGCCAGCAGCTCCCGACTAGCGGGAGGGTTGCACGAGCAGTACTTC.